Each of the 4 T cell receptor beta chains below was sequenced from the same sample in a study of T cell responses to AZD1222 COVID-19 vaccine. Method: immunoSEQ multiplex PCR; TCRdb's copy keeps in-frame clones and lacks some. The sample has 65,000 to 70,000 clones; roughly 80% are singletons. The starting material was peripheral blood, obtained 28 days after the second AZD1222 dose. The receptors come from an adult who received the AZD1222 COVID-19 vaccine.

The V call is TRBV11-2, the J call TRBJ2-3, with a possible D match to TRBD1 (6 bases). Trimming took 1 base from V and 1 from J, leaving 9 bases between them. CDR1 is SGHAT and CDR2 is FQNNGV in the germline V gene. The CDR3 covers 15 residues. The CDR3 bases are TGTGCCAGCAGCTTAGGATGGACAGGCACAGATACGCAGTATTTT. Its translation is CASSLGWTGTDTQYF.

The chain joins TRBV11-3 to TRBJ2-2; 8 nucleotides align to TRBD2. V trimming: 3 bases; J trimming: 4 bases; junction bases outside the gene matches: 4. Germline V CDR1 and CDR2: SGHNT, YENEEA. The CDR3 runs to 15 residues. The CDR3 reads CASSFGGVTTGELFF. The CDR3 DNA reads TGTGCCAGCAGCTTCGGGGGGGTGACCACCGGGGAGCTGTTTTTT.

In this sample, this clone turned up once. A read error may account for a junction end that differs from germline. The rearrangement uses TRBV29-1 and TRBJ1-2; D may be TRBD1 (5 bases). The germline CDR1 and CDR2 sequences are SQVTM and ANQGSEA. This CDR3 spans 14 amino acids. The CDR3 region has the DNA TGCAGCGTCCCATTTGGCGGGACCGACGATAATCGGGCCTTC. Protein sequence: CSVPFGGTDDNRAF.

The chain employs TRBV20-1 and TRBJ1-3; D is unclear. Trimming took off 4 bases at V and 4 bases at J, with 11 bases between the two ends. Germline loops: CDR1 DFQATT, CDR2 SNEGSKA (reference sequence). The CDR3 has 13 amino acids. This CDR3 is CSAIDVSGNTIYF. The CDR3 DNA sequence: TGCAGTGCTATTGACGTCTCGGGAAACACCATATATTTT.